The T cell receptor (beta chain) under discussion was sequenced for a study of CD8+ T cells in alopecia areata. Across the study: Severity in treated patients was scored by percentage of scalp area affected.

V dropped 0 bases and J dropped 3 bases, with 12 bases sitting between them. The germline V gene has CDR1 LGHNA and CDR2 YNFKEQ. The CDR3 consists of 15 residues. Study-level findings and limits: On tofacitinib, scalp and blood still held many of the expanded lesional clones.

Regarding treatment: oral pan-JAK inhibitor, 5-10 mg twice daily. Concerning this clone: Its target is not known.

RNA extraction was followed by reverse transcription into cDNA, which acted as the sequencing template. TCRdb's table, derived via immunoSEQ multiplex PCR, lists solely in-frame clones and lacks some. The profile shows 200,000 or so clones, roughly 60% of them singletons. The receptor's source is a human donor with alopecia areata. The chain recombines TRBV4-2 with TRBJ2-7; D gene uncertain. The sequencing here drew on CD4+ T cells sorted from blood, taken at week 24, from a patient treated with tofacitinib. The CDR3 DNA follows: TGTGCCAGCAGCCAAGACCTCTCCGTTTACTACGAGCAGTACTTC. Translated: CASSQDLSVYYEQYF.